This T cell receptor (beta chain) derives from a study of cytomegalovirus exposure and HLA in healthy donors. In the PCR, 60 Vbeta and 13 Jbeta primers were used. TCRdb's table, derived via immunoSEQ multiplex PCR, lists solely in-frame clones and lacks some. The data contain about 190,000 clones, over 60% of them singletons. The CDR3 length is 16 residues. V lost 0 bases, J lost 2 bases, and 6 bases stayed unmatched. The germline CDR1 and CDR2 sequences are MNHEY and SVGAGI. The rearrangement links TRBV6-5 to TRBJ2-7; 8 bases agree with TRBD1. The sequenced material came from PBMCs. The TCR originated in a woman aged 25 to 39 in good health and CMV-seropositive. The chain's CDR3 is CASSYSFWTGTYEQYF. CDR3 nucleotide sequence: TGTGCCAGCAGTTACTCTTTCTGGACAGGGACCTACGAGCAGTACTTC.